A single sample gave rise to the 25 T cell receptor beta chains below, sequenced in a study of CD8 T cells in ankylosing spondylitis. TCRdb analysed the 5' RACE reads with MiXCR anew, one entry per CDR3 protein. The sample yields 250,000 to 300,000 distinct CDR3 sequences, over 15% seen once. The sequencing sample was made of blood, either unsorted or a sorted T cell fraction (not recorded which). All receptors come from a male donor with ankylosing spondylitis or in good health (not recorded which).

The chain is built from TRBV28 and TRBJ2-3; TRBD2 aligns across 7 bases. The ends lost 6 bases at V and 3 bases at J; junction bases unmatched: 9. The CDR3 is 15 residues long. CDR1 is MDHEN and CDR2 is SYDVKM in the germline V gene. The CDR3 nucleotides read TGTGCCAGCAGAGGGAGGGCCAAGGCGACAGATACGCAGTATTTT. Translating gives CASRGRAKATDTQYF.

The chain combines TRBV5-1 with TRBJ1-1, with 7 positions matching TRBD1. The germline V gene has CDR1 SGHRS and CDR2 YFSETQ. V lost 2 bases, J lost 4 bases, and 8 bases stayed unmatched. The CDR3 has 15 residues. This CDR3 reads CASSLGAPGGTEAFF. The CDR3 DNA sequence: TGCGCCAGCAGCTTAGGGGCTCCAGGGGGCACTGAAGCTTTCTTT.

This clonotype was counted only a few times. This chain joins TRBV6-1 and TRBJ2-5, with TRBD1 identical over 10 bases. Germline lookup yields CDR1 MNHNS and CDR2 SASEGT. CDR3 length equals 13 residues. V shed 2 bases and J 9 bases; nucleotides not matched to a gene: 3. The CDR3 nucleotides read TGTGCCAGCAGTGAAAGACAGGGGGCGGCCCAGTACTTC. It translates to CASSERQGAAQYF.

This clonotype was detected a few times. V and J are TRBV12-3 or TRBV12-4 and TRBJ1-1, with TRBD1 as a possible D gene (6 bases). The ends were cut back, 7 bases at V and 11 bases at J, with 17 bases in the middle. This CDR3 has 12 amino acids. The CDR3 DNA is TGTGCCAGCACGAGAGGGGGGCTCGGGGCTTTCTTT. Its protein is CASTRGGLGAFF.

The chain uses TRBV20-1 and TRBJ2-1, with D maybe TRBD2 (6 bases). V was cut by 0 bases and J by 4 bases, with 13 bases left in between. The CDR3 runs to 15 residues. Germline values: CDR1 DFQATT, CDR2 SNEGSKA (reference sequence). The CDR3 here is CSARELRGDYNEQFF. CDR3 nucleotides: TGCAGTGCTAGAGAATTACGCGGGGATTACAATGAGCAGTTCTTC.

The CDR3 region is CASSKEWGEKTDTQYF. The CDR3 DNA sequence: TGTGCCAGCAGCAAAGAATGGGGAGAGAAAACAGATACGCAGTATTTT. The J gene is TRBJ2-3, the V gene TRBV21-1; whether TRBD2, the table's D call, matches the DNA was not checked. TRBV21-1 is flagged as a pseudogene. This CDR3 is 16 amino acids long.

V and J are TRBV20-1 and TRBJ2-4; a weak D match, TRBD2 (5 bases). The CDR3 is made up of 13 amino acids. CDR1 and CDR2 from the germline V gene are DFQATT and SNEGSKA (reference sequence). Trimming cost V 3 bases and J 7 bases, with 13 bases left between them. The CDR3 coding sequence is TGCAGTGCTAGCGGTAGCGAGTGGAACATTCAGTACTTC. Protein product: CSASGSEWNIQYF.

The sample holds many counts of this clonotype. CDR3 region: CASSQELAGGPGIETQYF. For the CDR3, the DNA is TGTGCCAGCAGCCAAGAACTAGCGGGAGGACCGGGCATAGAGACCCAGTACTTC. This chain joins TRBV4-2 and TRBJ2-5; 12 bases fit TRBD2. The CDR3 runs 18 residues. The trim removed 0 bases at V and 4 bases at J, leaving 9 bases unmatched. Germline-derived CDR1 and CDR2 are LGHNA and YNFKEQ.

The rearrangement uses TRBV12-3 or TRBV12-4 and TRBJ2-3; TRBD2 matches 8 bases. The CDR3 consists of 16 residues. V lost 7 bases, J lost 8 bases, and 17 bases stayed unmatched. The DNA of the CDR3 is TGTGCCAGCACCCTTAGCGGGGCGGGACCCATGGGTACGCAGTATTTT. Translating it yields CASTLSGAGPMGTQYF.

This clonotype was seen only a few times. The CDR3 coding sequence is TGTGCCAGCACCGGGACAGGGGGCTTCGACGAGCAGTACGTC. Translated, it gives CASTGTGGFDEQYV. The V call is TRBV12-3 or TRBV12-4, the J call TRBJ2-7, with TRBD1 matching 12 bases. J lost 5 bases, V lost 7 bases, and 6 bases had no gene match. The CDR3 extends over 14 amino acids.

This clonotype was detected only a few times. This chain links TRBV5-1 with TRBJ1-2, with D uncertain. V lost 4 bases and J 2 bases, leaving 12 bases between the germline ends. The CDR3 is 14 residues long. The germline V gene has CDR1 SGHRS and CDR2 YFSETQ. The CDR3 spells CASSPSDANYGYTF. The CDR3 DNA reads TGCGCCAGCAGCCCCTCGGACGCAAACTATGGCTACACCTTC.

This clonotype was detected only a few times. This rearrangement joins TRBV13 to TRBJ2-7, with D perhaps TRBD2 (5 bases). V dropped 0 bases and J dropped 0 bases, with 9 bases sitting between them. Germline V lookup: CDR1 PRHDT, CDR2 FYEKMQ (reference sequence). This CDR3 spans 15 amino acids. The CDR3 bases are TGTGCCAGCAGCTTAGGGAGGACTCTCTCCTACGAGCAGTACGTC. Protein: CASSLGRTLSYEQYV.

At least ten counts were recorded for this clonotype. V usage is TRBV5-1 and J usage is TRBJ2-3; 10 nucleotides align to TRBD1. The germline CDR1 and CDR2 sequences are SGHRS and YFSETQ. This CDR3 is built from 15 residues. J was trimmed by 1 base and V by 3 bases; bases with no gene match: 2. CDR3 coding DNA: TGCGCCAGCAGCTCCGGGACAGGGGGCACAGATACGCAGTATTTT. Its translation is CASSSGTGGTDTQYF.

CDR3 amino acids: CASSQRRLAGNTDTQYF. CDR3 in DNA: TGTGCCAGCAGCCAACGGCGACTAGCGGGAAACACAGATACGCAGTATTTT. The rearrangement links TRBV28 to TRBJ2-3; 11 bases fit TRBD2. The length of the CDR3 is 17 residues. Unmatched junction bases numbered 10, after V lost 6 bases and J lost 2 bases. Germline V lookup: CDR1 MDHEN, CDR2 SYDVKM.

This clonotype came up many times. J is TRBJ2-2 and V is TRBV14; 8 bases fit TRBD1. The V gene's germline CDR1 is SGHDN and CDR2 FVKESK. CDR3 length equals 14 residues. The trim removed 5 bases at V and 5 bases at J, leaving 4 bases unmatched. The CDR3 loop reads CASSARTGTGELFF. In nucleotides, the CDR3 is TGTGCCAGCAGCGCGAGGACAGGGACCGGGGAGCTGTTTTTT.

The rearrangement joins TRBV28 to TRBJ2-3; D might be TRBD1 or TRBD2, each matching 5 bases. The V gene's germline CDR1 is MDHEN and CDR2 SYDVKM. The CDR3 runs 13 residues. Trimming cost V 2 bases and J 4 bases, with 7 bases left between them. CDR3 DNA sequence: TGTGCCAGCAGTTTAAGGGACCCAGATACGCAGTATTTT. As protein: CASSLRDPDTQYF.

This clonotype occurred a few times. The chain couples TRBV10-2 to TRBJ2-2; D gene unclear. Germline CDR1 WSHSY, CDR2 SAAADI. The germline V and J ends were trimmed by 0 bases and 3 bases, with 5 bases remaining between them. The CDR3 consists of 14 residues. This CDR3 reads CASSESLYTGELFF. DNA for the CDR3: TGCGCCAGCAGTGAGTCGCTTTACACCGGGGAGCTGTTTTTT.

The CDR3 reads CASSWRQSNPYNEQFF. For the CDR3, the DNA is TGTGCCAGCAGTTGGCGACAGTCCAATCCCTACAATGAGCAGTTCTTC. The chain links TRBV27 to TRBJ2-1, with a tentative D call TRBD1 (5 bases). The CDR3 is 16 amino acids. Trimming shortened V by 4 bases and J by 2 bases, and 15 bases separated the two germline ends. Germline V lookup: CDR1 MNHEY, CDR2 SMNVEV (reference sequence).

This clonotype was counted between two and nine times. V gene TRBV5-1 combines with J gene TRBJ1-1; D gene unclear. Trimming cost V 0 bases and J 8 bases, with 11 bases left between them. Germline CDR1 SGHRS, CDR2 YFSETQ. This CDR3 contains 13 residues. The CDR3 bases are TGCGCCAGCAGCTTGGCCCTGAACGGAGAAGCTTTCTTT. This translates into CASSLALNGEAFF.

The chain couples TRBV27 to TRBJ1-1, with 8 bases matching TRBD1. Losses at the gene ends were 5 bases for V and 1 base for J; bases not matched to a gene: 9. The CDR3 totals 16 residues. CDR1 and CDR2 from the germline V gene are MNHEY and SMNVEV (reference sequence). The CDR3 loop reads CASSTTGAAWNTEAFF. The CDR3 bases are TGTGCCAGCAGTACGACAGGGGCTGCTTGGAACACTGAAGCTTTCTTT.

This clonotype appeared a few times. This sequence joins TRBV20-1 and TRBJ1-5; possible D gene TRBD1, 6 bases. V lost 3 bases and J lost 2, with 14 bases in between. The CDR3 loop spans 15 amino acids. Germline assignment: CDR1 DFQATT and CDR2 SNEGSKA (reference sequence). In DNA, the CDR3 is TGCAGTGCTAGGGTCAGGGGTCGGGGCAATCAGCCCCAGCATTTT. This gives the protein CSARVRGRGNQPQHF.

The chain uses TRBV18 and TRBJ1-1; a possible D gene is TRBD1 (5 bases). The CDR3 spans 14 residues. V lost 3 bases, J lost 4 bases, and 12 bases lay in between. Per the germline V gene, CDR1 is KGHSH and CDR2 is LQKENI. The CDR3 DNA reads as TGTGCCAGCTCACCCGCCCCGGGGGGCACTGAAGCTTTCTTT. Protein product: CASSPAPGGTEAFF.

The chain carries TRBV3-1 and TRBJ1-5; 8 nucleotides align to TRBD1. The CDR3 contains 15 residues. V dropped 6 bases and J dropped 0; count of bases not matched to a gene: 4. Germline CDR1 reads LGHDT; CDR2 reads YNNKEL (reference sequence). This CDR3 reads CASSPGGNSNQPQHF. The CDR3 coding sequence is TGTGCCAGCAGTCCAGGGGGCAATAGCAATCAGCCCCAGCATTTT.

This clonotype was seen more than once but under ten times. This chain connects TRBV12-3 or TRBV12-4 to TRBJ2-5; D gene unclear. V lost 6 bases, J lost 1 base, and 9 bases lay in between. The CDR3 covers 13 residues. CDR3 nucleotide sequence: TGTGCCAGCAGGGATCCACTCCAAGAGACCCAGTACTTC. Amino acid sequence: CASRDPLQETQYF.

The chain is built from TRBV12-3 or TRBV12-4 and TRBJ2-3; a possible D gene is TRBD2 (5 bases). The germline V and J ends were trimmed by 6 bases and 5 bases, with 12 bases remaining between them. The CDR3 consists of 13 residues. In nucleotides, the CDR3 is TGTGCCAGCAGAGAACTAGAACTAGATACGCAGTATTTT. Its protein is CASRELELDTQYF.